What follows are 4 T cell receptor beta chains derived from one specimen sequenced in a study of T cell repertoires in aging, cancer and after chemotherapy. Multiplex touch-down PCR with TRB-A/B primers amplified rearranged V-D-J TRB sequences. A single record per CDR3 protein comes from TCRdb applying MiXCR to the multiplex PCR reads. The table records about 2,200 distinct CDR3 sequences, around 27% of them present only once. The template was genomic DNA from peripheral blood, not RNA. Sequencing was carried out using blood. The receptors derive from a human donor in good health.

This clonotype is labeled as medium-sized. This CDR3 reads CASSQYRGTGGETQYF. The CDR3 DNA sequence: TGTGCCAGCAGTCAATACCGGGGGACGGGAGGAGAGACCCAGTACTTC. The chain has TRBV5-6 and TRBJ2-5; 7 bases match TRBD2. The CDR3 is 16 residues long. The ends lost 5 bases at V and 4 bases at J; junction bases unmatched: 14. CDR1 is SGHDT, CDR2 YYEEEE, per germline. The entire variable domain, with the rest obtained from reference TRBV5-6 and TRBJ2-5, is as follows: DAGVTQSPTHLIKTRGQQVTLRCSPKSGHDTVSWYQQALGQGPQFIFQYYEEEERQRGNFPDRFSGHQFPNYSSELNVNALLLGDSALYLCASSQYRGTGGETQYFGPGTRLLVL.

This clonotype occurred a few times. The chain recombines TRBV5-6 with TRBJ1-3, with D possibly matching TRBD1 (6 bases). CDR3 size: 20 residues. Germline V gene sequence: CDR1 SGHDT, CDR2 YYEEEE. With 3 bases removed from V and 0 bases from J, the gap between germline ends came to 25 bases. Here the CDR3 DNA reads TGTGCCAGCAGCTCCAGGCGAGGGGGTCTCCCCACTTACTCTGGAAACACCATATATTTT. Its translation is CASSSRRGGLPTYSGNTIYF.

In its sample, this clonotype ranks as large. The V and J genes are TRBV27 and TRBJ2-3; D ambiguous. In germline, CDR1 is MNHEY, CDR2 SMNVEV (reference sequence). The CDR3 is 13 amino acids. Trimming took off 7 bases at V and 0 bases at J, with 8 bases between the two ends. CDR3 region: CASKIISTDTQYF. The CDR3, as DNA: TGTGCCAGCAAAATTATCAGCACAGATACGCAGTATTTT.

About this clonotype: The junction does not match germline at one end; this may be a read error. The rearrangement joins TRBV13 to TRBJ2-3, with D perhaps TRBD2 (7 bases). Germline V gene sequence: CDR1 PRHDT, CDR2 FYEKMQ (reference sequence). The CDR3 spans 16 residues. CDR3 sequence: CASSLGGGLSTDTQYF. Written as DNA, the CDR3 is TGCGCCAGCAGCTTGGGCGGGGGCCTCAGCACAGATACGCAGTATTTT.